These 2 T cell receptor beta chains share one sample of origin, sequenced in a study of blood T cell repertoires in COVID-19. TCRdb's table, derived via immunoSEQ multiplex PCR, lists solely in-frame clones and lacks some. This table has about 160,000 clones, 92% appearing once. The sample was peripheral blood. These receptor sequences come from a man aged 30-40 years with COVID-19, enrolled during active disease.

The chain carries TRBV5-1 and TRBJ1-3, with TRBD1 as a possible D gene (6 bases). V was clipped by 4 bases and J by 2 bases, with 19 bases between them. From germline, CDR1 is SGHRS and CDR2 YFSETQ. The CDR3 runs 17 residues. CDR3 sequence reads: CASSPSAGTRAGNTIYF. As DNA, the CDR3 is TGCGCCAGCAGCCCTTCCGCCGGGACAAGGGCTGGAAACACCATATATTTT.

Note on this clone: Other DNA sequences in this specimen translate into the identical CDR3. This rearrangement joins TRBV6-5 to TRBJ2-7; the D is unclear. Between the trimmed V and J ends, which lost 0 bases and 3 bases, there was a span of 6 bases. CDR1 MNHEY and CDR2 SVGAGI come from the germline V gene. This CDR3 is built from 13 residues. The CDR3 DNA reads TGTGCCAGCAGTTACTCGGCAGGCTACGAGCAGTACTTC. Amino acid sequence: CASSYSAGYEQYF.